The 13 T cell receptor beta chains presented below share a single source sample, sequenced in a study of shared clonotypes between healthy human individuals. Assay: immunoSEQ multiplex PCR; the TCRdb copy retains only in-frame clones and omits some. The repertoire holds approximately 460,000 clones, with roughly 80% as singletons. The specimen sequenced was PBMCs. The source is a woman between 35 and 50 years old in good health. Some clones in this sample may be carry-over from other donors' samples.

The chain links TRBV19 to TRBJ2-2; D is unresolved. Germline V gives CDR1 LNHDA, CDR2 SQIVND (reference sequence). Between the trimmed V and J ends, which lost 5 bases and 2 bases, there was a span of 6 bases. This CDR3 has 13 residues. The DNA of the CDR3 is TGTGCCAGTAGTCTTGTAAACACCGGGGAGCTGTTTTTT. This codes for CASSLVNTGELFF. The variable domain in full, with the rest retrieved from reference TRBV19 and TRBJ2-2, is DGGITQSPKYLFRKEGQNVTLSCEQNLNHDAMYWYRQDPGQGLRLIYYSQIVNDFQKGDIAEGYSVSREKKESFPLTVTSAQKNPTAFYLCASSLVNTGELFFGEGSRLTVL.

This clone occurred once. The CDR3 coding sequence is TGTGCCACCAGCAGGGGAGGTGGAACCTCGGTAACTGAGCAGTTCTTC. Its translation: CATSRGGGTSVTEQFF. The rearrangement uses TRBV15 and TRBJ2-1; TRBD2 is a possible D gene (6 bases). The V and J ends lost 3 bases and 9 bases respectively, with 21 bases between them. This CDR3 is 16 amino acids long. CDR1 is LNHNV, CDR2 YYDKDF, per germline (reference sequence).

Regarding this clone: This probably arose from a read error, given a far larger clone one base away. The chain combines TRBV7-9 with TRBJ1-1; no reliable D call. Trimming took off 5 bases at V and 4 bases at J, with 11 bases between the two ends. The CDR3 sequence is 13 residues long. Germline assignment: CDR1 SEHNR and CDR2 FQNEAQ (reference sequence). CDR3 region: CASSLGYSTEAFF. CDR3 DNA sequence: TGTGCCAGCAGCCTCGGATATAGCACTGAAGCTTTCTTT.

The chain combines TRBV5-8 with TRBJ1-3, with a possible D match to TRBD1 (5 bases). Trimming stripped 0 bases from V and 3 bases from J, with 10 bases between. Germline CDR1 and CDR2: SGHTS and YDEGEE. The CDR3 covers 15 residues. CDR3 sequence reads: CASSLGRQLGNTIYF. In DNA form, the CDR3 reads TGTGCCAGCAGCTTGGGCCGACAGCTTGGAAACACCATATATTTT.

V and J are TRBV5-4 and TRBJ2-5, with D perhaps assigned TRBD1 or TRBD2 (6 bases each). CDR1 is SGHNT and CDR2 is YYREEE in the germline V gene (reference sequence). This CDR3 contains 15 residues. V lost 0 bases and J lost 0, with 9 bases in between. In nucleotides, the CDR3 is TGTGCCAGCAGCTTGGGAGGGGGGTACCAAGAGACCCAGTACTTC. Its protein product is CASSLGGGYQETQYF. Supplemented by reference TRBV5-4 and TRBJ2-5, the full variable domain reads ETGVTQSPTHLIKTRGQQVTLRCSSQSGHNTVSWYQQALGQGPQFIFQYYREEENGRGNFPPRFSGLQFPNYSSELNVNALELDDSALYLCASSLGGGYQETQYFGPGTRLLVL.

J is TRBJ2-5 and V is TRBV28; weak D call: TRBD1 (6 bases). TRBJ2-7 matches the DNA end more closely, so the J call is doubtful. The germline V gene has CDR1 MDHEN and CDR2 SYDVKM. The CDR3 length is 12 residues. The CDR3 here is CAGGQSSYEQYF. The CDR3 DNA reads TGTGCCGGCGGACAGAGCTCCTACGAGCAGTACTTC.

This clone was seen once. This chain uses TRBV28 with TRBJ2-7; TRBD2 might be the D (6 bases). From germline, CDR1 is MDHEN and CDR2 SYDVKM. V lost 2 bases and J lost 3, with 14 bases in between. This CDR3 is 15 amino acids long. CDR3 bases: TGTGCCAGCAGTTTAAGGTTGGGGGAGGTCTACGAGCAGTACTTC. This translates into CASSLRLGEVYEQYF.

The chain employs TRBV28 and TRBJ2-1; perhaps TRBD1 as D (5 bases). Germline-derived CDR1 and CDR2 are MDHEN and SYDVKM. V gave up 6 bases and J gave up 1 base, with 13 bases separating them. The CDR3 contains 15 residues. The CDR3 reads CASRGDSRSYNEQFF. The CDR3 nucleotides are TGTGCCAGCAGGGGTGACAGCCGATCCTACAATGAGCAGTTCTTC.

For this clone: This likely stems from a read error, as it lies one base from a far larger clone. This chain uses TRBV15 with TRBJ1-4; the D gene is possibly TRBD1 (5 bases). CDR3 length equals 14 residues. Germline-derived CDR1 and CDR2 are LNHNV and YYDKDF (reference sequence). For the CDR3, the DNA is TGTGCCACCCGCAGAGGAGGGGAGAGTGAAAAACTGTTTTTT. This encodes CATRRGGESEKLFF.

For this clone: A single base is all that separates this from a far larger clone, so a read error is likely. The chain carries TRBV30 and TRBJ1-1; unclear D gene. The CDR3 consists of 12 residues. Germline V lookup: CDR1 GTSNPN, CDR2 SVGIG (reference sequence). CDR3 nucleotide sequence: TGTGCCTGGAGTGTAAGGCCCACTAAAGCTTTCTTT. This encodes CAWSVRPTKAFF.

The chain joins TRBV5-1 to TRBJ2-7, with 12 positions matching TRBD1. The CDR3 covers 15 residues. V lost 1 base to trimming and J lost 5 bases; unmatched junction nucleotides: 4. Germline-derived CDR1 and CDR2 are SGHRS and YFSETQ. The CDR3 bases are TGCGCCAGCAGCTTGCGAGGGACAGGGGGCCACGAGCAGTACTTC. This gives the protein CASSLRGTGGHEQYF. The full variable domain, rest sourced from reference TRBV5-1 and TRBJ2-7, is KAGVTQTPRYLIKTRGQQVTLSCSPISGHRSVSWYQQTPGQGLQFLFEYFSETQRNKGNFPGRFSGRQFSNSRSEMNVSTLELGDSALYLCASSLRGTGGHEQYFGPGTRLTVT.

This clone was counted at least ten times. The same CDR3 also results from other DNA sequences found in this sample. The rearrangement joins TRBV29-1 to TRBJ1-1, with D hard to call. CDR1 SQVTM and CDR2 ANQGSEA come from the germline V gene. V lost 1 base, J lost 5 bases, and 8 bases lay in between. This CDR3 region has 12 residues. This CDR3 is CSVEVVSTEAFF. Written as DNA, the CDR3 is TGCAGCGTTGAAGTGGTTTCTACTGAAGCTTTCTTT. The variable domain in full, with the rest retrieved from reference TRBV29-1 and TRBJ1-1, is SAVISQKPSRDICQRGTSLTIQCQVDSQVTMMFWYRQQPGQSLTLIATANQGSEATYESGFVIDKFPISRPNLTFSTLTVSNMSPEDSSIYLCSVEVVSTEAFFGQGTRLTVV.

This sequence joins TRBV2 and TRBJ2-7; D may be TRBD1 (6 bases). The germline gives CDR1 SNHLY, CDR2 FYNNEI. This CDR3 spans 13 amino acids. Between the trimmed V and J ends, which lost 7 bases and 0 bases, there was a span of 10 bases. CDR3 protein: CASKGDVSYEQYF. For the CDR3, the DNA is TGTGCCAGCAAGGGGGACGTCTCCTACGAGCAGTACTTC.